This TCR beta chain was sequenced for a study of blood T cells in healthy people across ages. The CDR3 has 12 residues. The V gene lost 4 bases and the J gene lost 10 bases, with 14 bases spanning the gap. Germline assignment: CDR1 GTSNPN and CDR2 SVGIG (reference sequence). A second PCR, run for about 6 to 11 cycles, used a sample-barcoded 5' primer plus a J-beta primer mix. From the 5' RACE reads, TCRdb called clonotypes with MiXCR, one entry per CDR3 protein. The data show 780,000 or so distinct CDR3 sequences, 20% to 25% seen once. These data were likewise used in another study, on T cells of mothers and their children.

The receptor's source is a boy between 5 and 17 years old in good health. Sequenced material: blood. V and J are TRBV30 and TRBJ2-1, with D uncertain. The CDR3 DNA reads TGTGCCTGGACTCCCTCACATGGCGAGCAGTTCTTC. Its translation: CAWTPSHGEQFF.